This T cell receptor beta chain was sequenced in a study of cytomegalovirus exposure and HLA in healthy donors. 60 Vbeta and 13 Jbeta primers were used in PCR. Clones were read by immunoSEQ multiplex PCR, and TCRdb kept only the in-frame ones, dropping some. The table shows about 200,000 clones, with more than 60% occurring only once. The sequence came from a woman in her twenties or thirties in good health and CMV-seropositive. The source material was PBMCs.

CDR3 bases: TGTGCCAGTAGTACAAGGACTAGTATAGGCACAGATACGCAGTATTTT. Protein sequence: CASSTRTSIGTDTQYF. This rearrangement joins TRBV19 to TRBJ2-3; TRBD2 agrees at 7 bases. This CDR3 is built from 16 residues. The V and J ends lost 4 bases and 1 base, in that order; junction bases with no gene match: 8. Germline CDR1 and CDR2: LNHDA and SQIVND (reference sequence).